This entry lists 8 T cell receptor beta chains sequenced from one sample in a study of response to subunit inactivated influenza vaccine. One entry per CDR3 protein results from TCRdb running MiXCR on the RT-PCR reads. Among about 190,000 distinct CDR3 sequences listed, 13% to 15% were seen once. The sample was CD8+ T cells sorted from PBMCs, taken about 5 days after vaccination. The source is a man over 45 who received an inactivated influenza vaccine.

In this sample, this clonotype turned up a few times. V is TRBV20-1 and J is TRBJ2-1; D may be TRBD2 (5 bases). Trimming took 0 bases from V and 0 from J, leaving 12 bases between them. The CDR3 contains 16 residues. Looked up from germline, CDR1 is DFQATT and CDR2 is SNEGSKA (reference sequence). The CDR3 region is CSARDPGESSYNEQFF. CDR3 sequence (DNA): TGCAGTGCTAGAGACCCCGGGGAGAGCTCCTACAATGAGCAGTTCTTC.

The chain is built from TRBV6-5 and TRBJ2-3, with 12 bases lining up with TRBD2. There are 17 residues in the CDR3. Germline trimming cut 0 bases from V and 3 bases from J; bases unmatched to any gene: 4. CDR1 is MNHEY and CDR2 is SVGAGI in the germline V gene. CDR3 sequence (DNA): TGTGCCAGCAGTTACTCGACTAGCGGGAGTCGGACAGATACGCAGTATTTT. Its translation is CASSYSTSGSRTDTQYF.

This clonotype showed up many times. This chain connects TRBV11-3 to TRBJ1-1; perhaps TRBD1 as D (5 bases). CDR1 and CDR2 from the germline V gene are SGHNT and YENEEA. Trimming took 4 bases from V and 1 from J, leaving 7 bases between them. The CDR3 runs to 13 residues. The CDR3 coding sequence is TGTGCCAGCAGCTGGGACTGGAACACTGAAGCTTTCTTT. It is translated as CASSWDWNTEAFF.

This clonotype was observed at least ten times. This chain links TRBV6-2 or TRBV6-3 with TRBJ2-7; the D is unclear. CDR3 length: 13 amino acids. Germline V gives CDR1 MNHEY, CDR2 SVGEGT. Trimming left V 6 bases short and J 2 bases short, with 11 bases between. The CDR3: CASSLDMTYEQYF. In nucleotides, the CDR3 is TGTGCCAGCAGCCTTGACATGACCTACGAGCAGTACTTC.

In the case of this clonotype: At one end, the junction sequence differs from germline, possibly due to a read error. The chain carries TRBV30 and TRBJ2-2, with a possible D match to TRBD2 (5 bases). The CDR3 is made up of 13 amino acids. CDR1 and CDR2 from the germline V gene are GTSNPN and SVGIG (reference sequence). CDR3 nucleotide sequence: TGTGCCTGGAGCTATAGAGGTACCGGGAAGCTGTTTTTT. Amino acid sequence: CAWSYRGTGKLFF.

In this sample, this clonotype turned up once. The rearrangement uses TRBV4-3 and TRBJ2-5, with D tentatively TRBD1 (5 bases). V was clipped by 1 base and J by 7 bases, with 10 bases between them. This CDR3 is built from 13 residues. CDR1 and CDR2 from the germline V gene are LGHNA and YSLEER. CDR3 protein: CASSQGQGRTQYF. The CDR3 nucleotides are TGCGCCAGCAGCCAAGGGCAGGGCAGGACCCAGTACTTC.

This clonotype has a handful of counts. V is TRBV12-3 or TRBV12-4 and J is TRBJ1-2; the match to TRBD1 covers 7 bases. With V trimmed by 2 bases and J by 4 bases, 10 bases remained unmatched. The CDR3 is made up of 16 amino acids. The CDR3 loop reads CASSLQLGGRSYGYTF. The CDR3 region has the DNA TGTGCCAGCAGTTTACAGCTAGGGGGCAGGAGCTATGGCTACACCTTC.

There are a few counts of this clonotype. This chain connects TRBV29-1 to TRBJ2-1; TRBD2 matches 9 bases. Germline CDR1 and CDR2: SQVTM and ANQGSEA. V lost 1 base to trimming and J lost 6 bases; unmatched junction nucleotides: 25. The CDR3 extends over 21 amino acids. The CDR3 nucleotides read TGCAGCGTTGAAGGCGCCCCTAGCGGGGAGGCTCCCTGGCTGACTGGCAATGAGCAGTTCTTC. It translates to CSVEGAPSGEAPWLTGNEQFF.